This T cell receptor (beta chain) appears in the sequencing data of a study of T cell responses to AZD1222 COVID-19 vaccine. Method: immunoSEQ multiplex PCR; TCRdb's copy keeps in-frame clones and lacks some. The sample lists about 150,000 clones, around 90% seen once, with around 1.8% in the top ten. The V gene lost 0 bases and the J gene lost 1 base, with 7 bases spanning the gap. The CDR3 has 14 amino acids. Germline V lookup: CDR1 SGHRS, CDR2 YFSETQ. The gene calls are TRBV5-1 and TRBJ1-1; D remains unclear. The source is an adult who received the AZD1222 COVID-19 vaccine. The sequencing here drew on peripheral blood, taken 28 days after the second AZD1222 dose. In DNA, the CDR3 is TGCGCCAGCAGCTTGGCCCCAGAGAACACTGAAGCTTTCTTT. Its translation: CASSLAPENTEAFF.